One sample yielded the 21 T cell receptor beta chains listed below, sequenced in a study of shared clonotypes between healthy human individuals. Assay used: immunoSEQ multiplex PCR; TCRdb lists only in-frame clones, some missing. The sample includes around 1,000,000 clones, approximately 75% of them seen just once. The sequenced sample was memory CD4+ T cells from PBMCs. The subset: CD45RA-negative fraction. Receptor source: a man between 18 and 29 years old in good health. Some clones in this sample may be carry-over from other donors' samples.

This clone was recorded once. The chain uses TRBV7-2 and TRBJ2-1; no definite D call. The V gene lost 5 bases and the J gene lost 2 bases, with 13 bases spanning the gap. Germline CDR1 and CDR2: SGHTA and FQGNSA. The CDR3 consists of 15 residues. CDR3 in amino acids: CASSLDRNTYNEQFF. CDR3 bases: TGTGCCAGCAGCCTGGACCGGAATACCTACAATGAGCAGTTCTTC.

The V and J genes are TRBV11-2 and TRBJ2-2, with 12 bases that match TRBD1. Trimming took 3 bases from V and 4 from J; bases not matched to a gene: 3. This CDR3 has 16 residues. The germline CDR1 and CDR2 sequences are SGHAT and FQNNGV. The CDR3 nucleotides are TGTGCCAGCAGCTTGGGACAGGGGGCGCGCACCGGGGAGCTGTTTTTT. Translating gives CASSLGQGARTGELFF.

The chain combines TRBV28 with TRBJ2-7, with 12 bases identical to TRBD2. The trim removed 6 bases at V and 5 bases at J, leaving 8 bases unmatched. The germline gives CDR1 MDHEN, CDR2 SYDVKM. The CDR3 sequence is 15 residues long. The CDR3 nucleotides are TGTGCCAGCAGATTAAGACTAGCGGGAGTCGACGAGCAGTACTTC. Residues: CASRLRLAGVDEQYF.

This clone was observed a few times. Other DNA sequences of this sample code for an identical CDR3. The V call is TRBV7-9, the J call TRBJ2-7; perhaps TRBD2 as D (5 bases). Germline V lookup: CDR1 SEHNR, CDR2 FQNEAQ (reference sequence). This CDR3 comprises 12 residues. V dropped 5 bases and J dropped 1 base, with 6 bases sitting between them. CDR3 sequence: CASSPGSYEQYF. The CDR3 DNA sequence: TGTGCCAGCAGCCCGGGGTCCTACGAGCAGTACTTC.

The rearrangement uses TRBV18 and TRBJ2-3; TRBD1 matches at 7 bases. Germline CDR1 reads KGHSH; CDR2 reads LQKENI. CDR3 length: 15 residues. V was clipped by 0 bases and J by 4 bases; unmatched bases: 4. The CDR3 loop reads CASSPPGQGADTQYF. The DNA for the CDR3 is TGTGCCAGCTCACCACCGGGGCAGGGGGCAGATACGCAGTATTTT.

A note on this clone: Other nucleotide sequences from this sample produce the same CDR3. The chain recombines TRBV27 with TRBJ2-2; 7 nucleotides match TRBD2. Germline CDR1 and CDR2: MNHEY and SMNVEV (reference sequence). V was clipped by 3 bases and J by 2 bases; unmatched bases: 6. The CDR3 runs to 16 residues. The CDR3 DNA follows: TGTGCCAGCAGTTTGCGGCTAGCGGATAACACCGGGGAGCTGTTTTTT. Its protein is CASSLRLADNTGELFF.

This clone was seen ten or more times. Here the CDR3 reads CASSQGRDYEQYF. DNA of the CDR3: TGTGCCAGCTCACAGGGCAGAGACTACGAGCAGTACTTC. V usage is TRBV18 and J usage is TRBJ2-7; no firm D call. The CDR3 totals 13 residues. Germline V gene sequence: CDR1 KGHSH, CDR2 LQKENI. Deletions cut 4 bases from V and 3 bases from J, with 10 bases between.

This clone was recorded at least ten times. CDR3 residues: CASSPGGATDYGYTF. The CDR3 DNA sequence: TGTGCCAGCAGCCCAGGGGGGGCTACTGATTATGGCTACACCTTC. The rearrangement links TRBV7-9 to TRBJ1-2; TRBD1 agrees at 7 bases. With 5 bases clipped from V and 5 bases from J, the junction kept 11 bases outside the gene matches. The CDR3 is made up of 15 amino acids. Germline V CDR1 and CDR2: SEHNR, FQNEAQ (reference sequence).

This clone was seen at least ten times. The chain employs TRBV2 and TRBJ1-2, with no clear D. This CDR3 is 13 amino acids long. V lost 4 bases, J lost 2 bases, and 8 bases lay in between. CDR1 is SNHLY, CDR2 FYNNEI, per germline. The CDR3 here is CASSVEANYGYTF. CDR3 sequence (DNA): TGTGCCAGCAGTGTAGAGGCAAACTATGGCTACACCTTC.

For this clone: Within the sample, other DNA sequences also encode this same CDR3. This chain connects TRBV7-6 to TRBJ1-4; D gene unclear. The germline gives CDR1 SGHVS, CDR2 FNYEAQ. Trimming pared 1 base from V and 7 bases from J, leaving 4 bases between. The CDR3 sequence is 12 residues long. DNA of the CDR3: TGTGCCAGCAGCTTAGTCGGTGAAAAACTGTTTTTT. Protein: CASSLVGEKLFF.

This clone was detected only a few times. This chain uses TRBV2 with TRBJ2-2; TRBD1 aligns across 7 bases. The CDR3 spans 14 residues. Germline loops: CDR1 SNHLY, CDR2 FYNNEI. V trimming: 7 bases; J trimming: 5 bases; junction bases outside the gene matches: 7. CDR3 DNA sequence: TGTGCCAGCATAGGGACAGAGCGAACCGGGGAGCTGTTTTTT. This translates into CASIGTERTGELFF.

V usage is TRBV11-2 and J usage is TRBJ2-3; no reliable D call. Germline assignment: CDR1 SGHAT and CDR2 FQNNGV. Trimming stripped 1 base from V and 0 bases from J, with 11 bases between. The CDR3 has 16 residues. CDR3 in DNA: TGTGCCAGCAGCTTAGTGGCAGGCACTAGCACAGATACGCAGTATTTT. It specifies CASSLVAGTSTDTQYF. Based on the CDR3 plus reference TRBV11-2 and TRBJ2-3, the full variable domain is EAGVAQSPRYKIIEKRQSVAFWCNPISGHATLYWYQQILGQGPKLLIQFQNNGVVDDSQLPKDRFSAERLKGVDSTLKIQPAKLEDSAVYLCASSLVAGTSTDTQYFGPGTRLTVL.

V usage is TRBV6-5 and J usage is TRBJ2-5; the D is unclear. This CDR3 has 14 amino acids. The V end lost 0 bases, the J end lost 3 bases, and 8 bases lay between the germline ends. Germline CDR1 and CDR2: MNHEY and SVGAGI. The CDR3: CASSYSPDEETQYF. The CDR3 DNA reads TGTGCCAGCAGTTACTCGCCGGATGAAGAGACCCAGTACTTC.

This clone came up once. V usage is TRBV18 and J usage is TRBJ1-4; D unresolved. With 8 bases removed from V and 0 bases from J, the gap between germline ends came to 10 bases. This CDR3 is built from 14 residues. Looked up from germline, CDR1 is KGHSH and CDR2 is LQKENI. The CDR3 DNA reads TGTGCCAGCCGTGGCGGGGCAACTAATGAAAAACTGTTTTTT. Protein: CASRGGATNEKLFF.

This clone has ten or more counts. The chain recombines TRBV6-5 with TRBJ1-2; no clear D. The CDR3 covers 14 residues. Germline V gene sequence: CDR1 MNHEY, CDR2 SVGAGI. V was shortened by 0 bases and J by 13 bases, with 18 bases between the two germline ends. CDR3 sequence (DNA): TGTGCCAGCAGTTACTCGATATCTGTTTTTGAACTCACCTTC. Protein sequence: CASSYSISVFELTF.

The chain combines TRBV7-2 with TRBJ2-1; 14 bases fit TRBD2. This CDR3 has 15 residues. V lost 5 bases, J lost 8 bases, and 5 bases stayed unmatched. The germline V gene encodes CDR1 SGHTA and CDR2 FQGNSA. The CDR3 coding sequence is TGTGCCAGCAGCCCGGGACTAGCGGGAGTCGATGAGCAGTTCTTC. It encodes CASSPGLAGVDEQFF.

The chain links TRBV11-2 to TRBJ2-3; D call uncertain. Trimming cost V 5 bases and J 0 bases, with 6 bases left between them. Germline-derived CDR1 and CDR2 are SGHAT and FQNNGV. This CDR3 is 13 amino acids long. This CDR3 reads CASSPGSTDTQYF. The CDR3 region has the DNA TGTGCCAGCAGCCCCGGGAGCACAGATACGCAGTATTTT.

The J gene is TRBJ1-5, the V gene TRBV4-1, with a possible D match to TRBD1 (5 bases). V dropped 1 base and J dropped 0 bases, with 7 bases sitting between them. Germline V gene data show CDR1 as MGHRA and CDR2 as YSYEKL. The CDR3 has 15 residues. The CDR3 DNA sequence: TGCGCCAGCAGCCAAGCAGGGAATAGCAATCAGCCCCAGCATTTT. Translation gives CASSQAGNSNQPQHF.

This clone has a count of ten or more. The genes are TRBV28 and TRBJ2-3; no definite D call. CDR1 and CDR2 (germline): MDHEN, SYDVKM. With 3 bases removed from V and 3 bases from J, the gap between germline ends came to 7 bases. CDR3 length: 13 amino acids. CDR3 DNA: TGTGCCAGCAGTTTTATAATGACAGATACGCAGTATTTT. This sequence encodes CASSFIMTDTQYF.

This chain links TRBV5-4 with TRBJ2-1, with D uncertain. The germline CDR1 and CDR2 sequences are SGHNT and YYREEE (reference sequence). CDR3 length: 11 residues. V lost 0 bases and J 8 bases, leaving 3 bases between the germline ends. CDR3 nucleotides: TGTGCCAGCAGCTTGGCCGATGAGCAGTTCTTC. Translated: CASSLADEQFF.

The rearrangement links TRBV6-6 to TRBJ2-2; possibly TRBD2 for D (6 bases). CDR3 length equals 16 residues. In germline, CDR1 is MNHNY, CDR2 SVGAGI (reference sequence). Trimming took 7 bases from V and 7 from J, leaving 22 bases between them. CDR3 bases: TGTGCCAGCAAGTCGGACACGCGCGGGATCGGCGGGGAGCTGTTTTTT. This encodes CASKSDTRGIGGELFF.